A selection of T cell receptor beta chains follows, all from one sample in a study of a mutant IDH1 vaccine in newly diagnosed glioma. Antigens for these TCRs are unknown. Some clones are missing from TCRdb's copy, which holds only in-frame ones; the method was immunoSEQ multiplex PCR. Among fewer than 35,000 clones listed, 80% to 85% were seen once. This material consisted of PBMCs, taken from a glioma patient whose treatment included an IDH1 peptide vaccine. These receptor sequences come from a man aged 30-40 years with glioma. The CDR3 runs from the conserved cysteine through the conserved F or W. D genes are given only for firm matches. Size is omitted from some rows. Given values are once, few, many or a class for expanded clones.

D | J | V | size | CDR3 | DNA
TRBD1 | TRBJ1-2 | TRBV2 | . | CASIVGTGTNYGYTF | TGTGCCAGCATCGTAGGGACAGGGACTAACTATGGCTACACCTTC
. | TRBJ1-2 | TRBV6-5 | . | CASSADSPNYGYTF | TGTGCCAGCAGCGCGGACAGCCCTAACTATGGCTACACCTTC
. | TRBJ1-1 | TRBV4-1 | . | CASSQDLGQTEAFF | TGCGCCAGCAGCCAAGATCTGGGACAAACTGAAGCTTTCTTT
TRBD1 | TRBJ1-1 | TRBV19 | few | CASNSDRAGGTEAFF | TGTGCCAGTAACAGCGACAGGGCCGGGGGGACTGAAGCTTTCTTT
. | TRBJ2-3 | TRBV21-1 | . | CASSKKQGTGRLSWTTDTQYF | TGTGCCAGCAGCAAAAAGCAAGGGACAGGGAGACTGTCGTGGACCACAGATACGCAGTATTTT
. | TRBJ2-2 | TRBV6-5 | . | CASTRRTTSTGELFF | TGTGCCAGCACCCGGAGGACTACCTCCACCGGGGAGCTGTTTTTT
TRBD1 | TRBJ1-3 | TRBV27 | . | CASSKGTGAGGNTIYF | TGTGCCAGCAGTAAGGGAACAGGGGCAGGTGGAAACACCATATATTTT
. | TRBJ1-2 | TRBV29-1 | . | CSVEFAPGGYTF | TGCAGCGTTGAATTTGCTCCGGGAGGCTACACCTTC
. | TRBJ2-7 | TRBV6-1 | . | CASSDPDLGKQYF | TGTGCCAGCAGTGACCCTGACCTGGGAAAGCAGTACTTC
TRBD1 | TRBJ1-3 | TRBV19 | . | CASGTVSGNTIYF | TGTGCCAGTGGGACAGTCTCTGGAAACACCATATATTTT
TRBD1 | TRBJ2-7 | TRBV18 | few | CASSPQGQGHYEQYF | TGTGCCAGCTCACCCCAGGGACAGGGGCACTACGAGCAGTACTTC
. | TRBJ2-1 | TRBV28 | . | CASGPLGHEQFF | TGTGCCAGCGGACCACTAGGTCATGAGCAGTTCTTC
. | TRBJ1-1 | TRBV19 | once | CASTSRNTEAFF | TGTGCCAGTACCTCGCGGAACACTGAAGCTTTCTTT
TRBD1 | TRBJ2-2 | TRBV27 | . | CASGGQGNTGELFF | TGTGCCAGCGGTGGACAGGGTAACACCGGGGAGCTGTTTTTT
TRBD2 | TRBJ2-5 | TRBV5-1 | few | CASSLGGAGAVGETQYF | TGCGCCAGCAGCTTGGGAGGAGCGGGGGCAGTGGGGGAGACCCAGTACTTC
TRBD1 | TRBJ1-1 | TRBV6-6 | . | CASSYPDRVVAFF | TGTGCCAGCAGTTACCCGGACAGGGTAGTAGCTTTCTTT
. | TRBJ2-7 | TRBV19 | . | CASSRRRVGEQYF | TGTGCCAGCTCCCGGCGTAGGGTAGGCGAGCAGTACTTC
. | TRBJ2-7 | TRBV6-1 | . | CASREGYYEQYF | TGTGCCAGCCGTGAGGGGTACTACGAGCAGTACTTC
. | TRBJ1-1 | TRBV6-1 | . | CASFSGYTEAFF | TGTGCCAGCTTTTCAGGGTACACTGAAGCTTTCTTT
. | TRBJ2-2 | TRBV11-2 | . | CASSLVHQGAGELFF | TGTGCCAGCAGCTTAGTGCATCAGGGTGCCGGGGAGCTGTTTTTT
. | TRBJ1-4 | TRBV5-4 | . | CASSSRHGEPPWANEKLFF | TGTGCCAGCAGCTCTCGCCATGGGGAGCCCCCGTGGGCTAATGAAAAACTGTTTTTT
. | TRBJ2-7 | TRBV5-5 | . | CASSLAGGEYEQYF | TGTGCCAGCAGCTTGGCCGGAGGGGAGTACGAGCAGTACTTC
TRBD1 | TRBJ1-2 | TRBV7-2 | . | CASSLVDDRAPLGYTF | TGTGCCAGCAGCTTGGTTGACGACAGGGCCCCTCTAGGCTACACCTTC
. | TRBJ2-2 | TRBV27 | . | CASSFRGTGELFF | TGTGCCAGCAGTTTTAGGGGAACCGGGGAGCTGTTTTTT
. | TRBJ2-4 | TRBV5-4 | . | CASSLDRGRNIQYF | TGTGCCAGCAGCTTGGACAGAGGGAGAAACATTCAGTACTTC
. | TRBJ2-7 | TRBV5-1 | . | CASSLVLTAYEQYF | TGCGCCAGCAGCTTGGTTCTAACAGCCTACGAGCAGTACTTC
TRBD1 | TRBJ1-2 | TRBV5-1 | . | CASSLGGQGNYGYTF | TGCGCCAGCAGCTTGGGCGGACAGGGGAACTATGGCTACACCTTC
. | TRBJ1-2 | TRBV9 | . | CASSVDSAGVGGYGYTF | TGTGCCAGCAGCGTAGATTCGGCGGGGGTCGGTGGCTATGGCTACACCTTC
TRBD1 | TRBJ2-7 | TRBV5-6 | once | CASSRQGAYEQYF | TGTGCCAGCAGTAGACAGGGGGCCTACGAGCAGTACTTC
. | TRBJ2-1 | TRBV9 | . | CASSVVGGVGQLYNEQFF | TGTGCCAGCAGCGTAGTAGGGGGGGTGGGACAGCTCTACAATGAGCAGTTCTTC
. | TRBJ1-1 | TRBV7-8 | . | CASSLKGSKAFF | TGTGCCAGCAGCTTAAAAGGGTCTAAAGCTTTCTTT
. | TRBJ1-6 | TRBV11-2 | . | CASSPGLPHSPLHF | TGTGCCAGCAGCCCCGGACTACCGCATTCACCCCTCCACTTT
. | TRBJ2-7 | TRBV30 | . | CAWSRGNEQYF | TGTGCCTGGAGTAGGGGAAACGAGCAGTACTTC
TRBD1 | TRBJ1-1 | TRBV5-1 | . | CASSLASGQGAGEAFF | TGCGCCAGCAGCTTGGCTTCCGGACAGGGGGCTGGTGAAGCTTTCTTT
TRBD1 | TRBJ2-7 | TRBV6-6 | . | CASSLGGDRGYEQYF | TGTGCCAGCAGCCTAGGCGGGGACAGGGGCTACGAGCAGTACTTC
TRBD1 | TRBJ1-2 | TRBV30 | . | CAWSAGQDYGYTF | TGTGCCTGGAGTGCCGGACAGGACTATGGCTACACCTTC
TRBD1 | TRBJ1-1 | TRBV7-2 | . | CASSDGQGAVAFF | TGTGCCAGCAGCGACGGACAGGGGGCCGTAGCTTTCTTT
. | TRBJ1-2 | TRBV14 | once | CASSQVWYGYTF | TGTGCCAGCAGCCAAGTTTGGTATGGCTACACCTTC
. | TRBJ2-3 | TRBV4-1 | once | CASSQVGRASTDTQYF | TGCGCCAGCAGCCAAGTCGGCAGGGCTAGCACAGATACGCAGTATTTT
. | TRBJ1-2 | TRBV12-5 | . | CASGLVGKEYYVYTF | TGTGCTAGTGGTTTGGTAGGTAAGGAATACTATGTCTACACCTTC
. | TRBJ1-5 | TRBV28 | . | CASSFPDGMSNQPQHF | TGTGCCAGCAGTTTCCCGGACGGGATGAGCAATCAGCCCCAGCATTTT
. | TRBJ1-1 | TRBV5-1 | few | CASSLQGLTEAFF | TGCGCCAGCAGCTTGCAGGGTCTCACTGAAGCTTTCTTT
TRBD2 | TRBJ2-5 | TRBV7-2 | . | CASSPRAGLGAQYF | TGTGCCAGCAGCCCCCGCGCCGGACTAGGGGCCCAGTACTTC
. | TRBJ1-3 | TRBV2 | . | CASSPGALSGNTIYF | TGTGCCAGCAGTCCCGGGGCCCTCTCTGGAAACACCATATATTTT
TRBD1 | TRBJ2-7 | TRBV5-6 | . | CASSSRDSYEQYF | TGTGCCAGCAGCAGCCGGGACAGCTACGAGCAGTACTTC
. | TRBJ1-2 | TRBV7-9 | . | CASSLGEADYGYTF | TGTGCCAGCAGCTTAGGGGAGGCCGATTATGGCTACACCTTC
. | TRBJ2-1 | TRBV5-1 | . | CASSRGRGGSYNEQFF | TGCGCCAGCAGCAGAGGGAGGGGGGGGTCCTACAATGAGCAGTTCTTC
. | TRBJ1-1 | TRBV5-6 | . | CASRQQGITEAFF | TGTGCCAGCAGACAACAGGGTATTACTGAAGCTTTCTTT
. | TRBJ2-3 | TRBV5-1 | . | CASSPGVADTQYF | TGCGCCAGCAGCCCCGGGGTTGCGGATACGCAGTATTTT
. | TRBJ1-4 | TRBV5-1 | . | CASSLNTHATNEKLFF | TGCGCCAGCAGCTTGAACACCCATGCAACTAATGAAAAACTGTTTTTT
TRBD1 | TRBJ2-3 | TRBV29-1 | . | CSVTKRTGRDTQYF | TGCAGCGTTACCAAGAGGACAGGACGAGATACGCAGTATTTT